Described below is a single T cell receptor beta chain sequence and its context. This receptor's antigen is unknown. The input lacks base qualities; no much larger clone sits a single base away. This sample was included in a study of T cell responses to AZD1222 COVID-19 vaccine (dated by TCRdb to the early 2020s). In terms of the full investigation: TCR sequencing covered some 240 trial participants: 200 to 220 given two doses of AZD1222 and approximately 26 given two doses of MenACWY control vaccine. Enrollment into the trials was organized by age into subgroups of 18-55, 56-69 and 70-plus years, and those subgroups contained roughly 150, 30 and 60 TCR-sequenced participants, respectively. Broader findings and caveats from the paper: The whole spike protein was spanned by vaccine-associated CD4 TCRs, and dominant responses were seen in regions 160-218 and 743-854. The 56-69-year group was small, and its depth increase did not reach significance, likely because of low power. Reportedly, almost half of the unique spike-specific TCRs recognized epitopes lying outside the regions that are mutated in the B.1.351 and B.1.1.7 variants. No day 14 peak-response samples were available, so repertoires were characterized only after the peak T cell response. Spike-specific TCR breadth and depth rose significantly after two AZD1222 doses compared with day 0 and with MenACWY recipients. Most participants were white British and females outnumbered males, and the authors suggested that clonal diversity may have been underestimated. Conclusions about previously exposed vaccinees were limited because only a handful of AZD1222 recipients were SARS-CoV-2 seropositive at baseline.

From the cysteine through the phenylalanine, the CDR3 covers 14 amino acids. CDR3 DNA only is kept here, 42 bases in frame from base 1. From a lookup of the germline V gene, CDR1 and CDR2 are LGHNT and FRNRAP. The junction shows trimming of 6 bases on V and 5 bases on J, plus 14 bases between the germline ends. The CDR3 regions of human TCRbeta chains were subjected to immunosequencing. The study's own analysis went as follows. Repertoire TCRs were checked for matches against a reference library of SARS-CoV-2-specific TCRs that had been generated using the MIRA antigen-specificity platform. Breadth meant the fraction of unique TCRs that were SARS-CoV-2-associated, whereas depth meant the fraction of total T cells that were SARS-CoV-2-associated. Each spike-specific TCR was assigned to its reactive spike region and to a CD4 or CD8 class using the MIRA data. Log10-transformed breadth and depth values were compared by one-way ANOVA with Sidak's multiple comparisons tests. TCRdb re-hosts the immuneACCESS table, in-frame sequences only. Its copies lack some clones; in the studies checked, an unresolved V gene accounts for under half of them, and the cause for the rest is not known. Clone size and the V and J calls come from that table; the DNA yielded D and trimming. The sample table records around 170,000 clones; over 90% of these occur just once. Clones ranked in the top ten supply 1.5% to 2% of the sample.

The time point label on this specimen signifies: about 28 days (+/-7) after the second vaccine dose. AZD1222 recipients given second doses at about 4 weeks or at about 12 weeks were pooled, since spike-specific TCR depth and breadth were not found to differ between the two schedules. Vaccinee samples came from UK trials COV001 and COV002, including a single-blind randomized controlled phase 2/3 trial of AZD1222 (ChAdOx1 nCoV-19) in healthy adults. For TCRbeta chain sequencing, PBMC samples from trial participants were taken at day 0 and at day 28 after the second dose. This chain is built from TRBV12-5 and TRBJ2-1; D gene: possibly TRBD2, on 6 matching bases. Source: peripheral blood, taken 28 days after the second AZD1222 dose. The receptor comes from an adult who received the AZD1222 COVID-19 vaccine. The sequenced DNA is TGTGCTAGTGGGTCAGGCGGGAATGACAATGAGCAGTTCTTC. Its translation reads: CASGSGGNDNEQFF.